The rows below give T cell receptor beta chains drawn from one sample of a study of blood T cell repertoires in COVID-19. Using immunoSEQ multiplex PCR, the repertoire was profiled, and TCRdb retains in-frame clones only, with some absent. The sample records nearly 250,000 clones, 86% being singletons. The sequencing input was peripheral blood. These receptors were collected from a woman aged 80 or older with COVID-19, enrolled during active disease. Both conserved end residues are part of each CDR3. The order of the fields is J gene, V gene, clone size, D gene, CDR3 DNA, CDR3 protein. A D gene is named only where the DNA matches it firmly. Only some rows state a clone size, as once, few, many or a class for expanded clones.

j_gene: TRBJ1-5; v_gene: TRBV27; abundance: -; d_gene: -; CDR3nt: TGTGCCAGCAGCCTCACGACGGGAGGGGGTTCAAGTCAGCCCCAGCATTTT; CDR3aa: CASSLTTGGGSSQPQHF
j_gene: TRBJ2-7; v_gene: TRBV10-3; abundance: -; d_gene: -; CDR3nt: TGTGCCATCAGTGAGACAGCCTGGGAGCAGTACTTC; CDR3aa: CAISETAWEQYF
j_gene: TRBJ1-2; v_gene: TRBV7-6; abundance: few; d_gene: -; CDR3nt: TGTGCCAGCAGCTTAGGACAGGCCGCTAACTATGGCTACACCTTC; CDR3aa: CASSLGQAANYGYTF
j_gene: TRBJ2-1; v_gene: TRBV5-1; abundance: -; d_gene: TRBD2; CDR3nt: TGCGCCAGCAGCTCAATAGCGGGGGGGATCAATGAGCAGTTCTTC; CDR3aa: CASSSIAGGINEQFF
j_gene: TRBJ1-5; v_gene: TRBV7-9; abundance: -; d_gene: -; CDR3nt: TGTGCCTCCACGGACGGGGAGGGCAATCAGCCCCAGCATTTT; CDR3aa: CASTDGEGNQPQHF
j_gene: TRBJ1-1; v_gene: TRBV6-4; abundance: -; d_gene: TRBD1; CDR3nt: TGTGCCAGCCGAGGGACAGGGAACACTGAAGCTTTCTTT; CDR3aa: CASRGTGNTEAFF
j_gene: TRBJ1-6; v_gene: TRBV6-2/TRBV6-3; abundance: -; d_gene: -; CDR3nt: TGTGCCAGCAGTTACGCCTCCAGGGATTCACCCCTCCACTTT; CDR3aa: CASSYASRDSPLHF
j_gene: TRBJ1-2; v_gene: TRBV19; abundance: few; d_gene: -; CDR3nt: TGTGCCAGTAGGGAGTTCGGCCGGGGAGCCAATGGCTACACCTTC; CDR3aa: CASREFGRGANGYTF
j_gene: TRBJ1-1; v_gene: TRBV12-3/TRBV12-4; abundance: -; d_gene: -; CDR3nt: TGTGCCAGTCTAGGGGGTGACACTGAAGCTTTCTTT; CDR3aa: CASLGGDTEAFF
j_gene: TRBJ1-6; v_gene: TRBV4-3; abundance: -; d_gene: TRBD1; CDR3nt: TGCGCCAGCAGCCAAGATGGTCAGACAGGGAGAGGGCCACCCCTCCACTTT; CDR3aa: CASSQDGQTGRGPPLHF
j_gene: TRBJ1-1; v_gene: TRBV18; abundance: -; d_gene: TRBD1; CDR3nt: TGTGCCAGCTCACCAACCCAGGGGGTCACTGAAGCTTTCTTT; CDR3aa: CASSPTQGVTEAFF
j_gene: TRBJ2-3; v_gene: TRBV2; abundance: once; d_gene: TRBD1; CDR3nt: TGTGCCAGCAGTGAACAGGGGGCAACAGATACGCAGTATTTT; CDR3aa: CASSEQGATDTQYF
j_gene: TRBJ1-3; v_gene: TRBV11-2; abundance: -; d_gene: -; CDR3nt: TGTGCCAGCAGCTTAGAAGGTTCGGGTACTGGAAACACCATATATTTT; CDR3aa: CASSLEGSGTGNTIYF
j_gene: TRBJ2-5; v_gene: TRBV27; abundance: -; d_gene: TRBD1; CDR3nt: TGTGCCAGCAGTTTAGATAACAGGGGTCAAGAGACCCAGTACTTC; CDR3aa: CASSLDNRGQETQYF
j_gene: TRBJ2-2; v_gene: TRBV15; abundance: -; d_gene: -; CDR3nt: TGTGCCACCAGCATCGGGGTGAACACCGGGGAGCTGTTTTTT; CDR3aa: CATSIGVNTGELFF
j_gene: TRBJ1-2; v_gene: TRBV19; abundance: -; d_gene: -; CDR3nt: TGTGCCAGTAGTATCCGGGGGATCTGGGGCTACACCTTC; CDR3aa: CASSIRGIWGYTF
j_gene: TRBJ1-3; v_gene: TRBV2; abundance: -; d_gene: -; CDR3nt: TGTGCCAGCAGTCGTTGGGCCTTTTCTGGAAACACCATATATTTT; CDR3aa: CASSRWAFSGNTIYF
j_gene: TRBJ2-5; v_gene: TRBV5-1; abundance: -; d_gene: TRBD2; CDR3nt: TGCGCCAGCAGCCTGGGAGGGACTAGCGGGGGCGGAGAGACCCAGTACTTC; CDR3aa: CASSLGGTSGGGETQYF
j_gene: TRBJ1-1; v_gene: TRBV28; abundance: -; d_gene: -; CDR3nt: TGTGCCAGCAGTCTCACAGGGTGGGAAGCTTTCTTT; CDR3aa: CASSLTGWEAFF
j_gene: TRBJ1-5; v_gene: TRBV7-3; abundance: -; d_gene: -; CDR3nt: TGTGCCAGCAGCCATACAATCCCGGGACATCAAGAGCCAAATCAGCCCCAGCATTTT; CDR3aa: CASSHTIPGHQEPNQPQHF
j_gene: TRBJ2-3; v_gene: TRBV5-4; abundance: -; d_gene: TRBD2; CDR3nt: TGTGCCAGCAGCTTGGCGGCGGGGGGGCCTGATACGCAGTATTTT; CDR3aa: CASSLAAGGPDTQYF
j_gene: TRBJ1-1; v_gene: TRBV5-5; abundance: few; d_gene: TRBD1; CDR3nt: TGTGCCAGCAGCTGGGGACAGGTAAACACTGAAGCTTTCTTT; CDR3aa: CASSWGQVNTEAFF
j_gene: TRBJ1-2; v_gene: TRBV5-1; abundance: -; d_gene: -; CDR3nt: TGCGCCAGCAGCCTTGTTGGGACAAACTATGGCTACACCTTC; CDR3aa: CASSLVGTNYGYTF
j_gene: TRBJ2-2; v_gene: TRBV7-8; abundance: -; d_gene: TRBD1; CDR3nt: TGTGCCAGCAGCCTGGGACAGGGGAAATACACCGGGGAGCTGTTTTTT; CDR3aa: CASSLGQGKYTGELFF
j_gene: TRBJ1-2; v_gene: TRBV2; abundance: -; d_gene: -; CDR3nt: TGTGCCAGCAGTGGGAGACAGGACCACACCTTC; CDR3aa: CASSGRQDHTF
j_gene: TRBJ1-5; v_gene: TRBV28; abundance: -; d_gene: TRBD1; CDR3nt: TGTGCCAGCAGTTTGCTGGGACAGGGGAGCAATCAGCCCCAGCATTTT; CDR3aa: CASSLLGQGSNQPQHF
j_gene: TRBJ1-1; v_gene: TRBV30; abundance: -; d_gene: -; CDR3nt: TGTGCCTGGAGTATAACAGCGAACACTGAAGCTTTCTTT; CDR3aa: CAWSITANTEAFF
j_gene: TRBJ2-4; v_gene: TRBV29-1; abundance: -; d_gene: -; CDR3nt: TGCAGCGTTGAAGCCCCCAGGCAGGTCAAAAACATTCAGTACTTC; CDR3aa: CSVEAPRQVKNIQYF
j_gene: TRBJ1-6; v_gene: TRBV28; abundance: -; d_gene: TRBD1; CDR3nt: TGTGCCGCAGGGGGCAGGGCGAATTCACCCCTCCACTTT; CDR3aa: CAAGGRANSPLHF
j_gene: TRBJ2-2; v_gene: TRBV12-3/TRBV12-4; abundance: -; d_gene: TRBD1; CDR3nt: TGTGCCAGCAGGGGGCAGGGGGCCGGGGAGCTGTTTTTT; CDR3aa: CASRGQGAGELFF
j_gene: TRBJ2-2; v_gene: TRBV6-2/TRBV6-3; abundance: -; d_gene: TRBD2; CDR3nt: TGTGCCAGCAGTCCGCAGCGGGGGGGTAACACCGGGGAGCTGTTTTTT; CDR3aa: CASSPQRGGNTGELFF
j_gene: TRBJ1-1; v_gene: TRBV28; abundance: -; d_gene: -; CDR3nt: TGTGCCAGCAAAGTAGGGGCGAACACTGAAGCTTTCTTT; CDR3aa: CASKVGANTEAFF
j_gene: TRBJ1-2; v_gene: TRBV5-6; abundance: -; d_gene: -; CDR3nt: TGTGCCAGCAGCGTGCAGGGATACTATGGCTACACCTTC; CDR3aa: CASSVQGYYGYTF
j_gene: TRBJ1-5; v_gene: TRBV28; abundance: -; d_gene: -; CDR3nt: TGTGCCAGCAGTTTCATAGGGGGTAGCAATCAGCCCCAGCATTTT; CDR3aa: CASSFIGGSNQPQHF
j_gene: TRBJ2-5; v_gene: TRBV6-2/TRBV6-3; abundance: -; d_gene: TRBD1; CDR3nt: TGTGCCAGCAGTCTTTTCGGACAGGGGGGAGAGACCCAGTACTTC; CDR3aa: CASSLFGQGGETQYF
j_gene: TRBJ2-3; v_gene: TRBV6-5; abundance: -; d_gene: TRBD2; CDR3nt: TGTGCCAGCAGGGTAAAGGCGGGGGGTGCAGATACGCAGTATTTT; CDR3aa: CASRVKAGGADTQYF
j_gene: TRBJ1-5; v_gene: TRBV27; abundance: -; d_gene: -; CDR3nt: TGTGCCAGCACAAGGATTGGACGGGACAATCAGCCCCAGCATTTT; CDR3aa: CASTRIGRDNQPQHF
j_gene: TRBJ2-3; v_gene: TRBV27; abundance: -; d_gene: -; CDR3nt: TGTGCCAGCAATATGTGGGGGGACACAGATACGCAGTATTTT; CDR3aa: CASNMWGDTDTQYF
j_gene: TRBJ1-6; v_gene: TRBV30; abundance: -; d_gene: -; CDR3nt: TGTGCCTGGGAGAGGGGGTCGACCAGGGGTAATTCACCCCTCCACTTT; CDR3aa: CAWERGSTRGNSPLHF
j_gene: TRBJ1-5; v_gene: TRBV28; abundance: -; d_gene: TRBD1; CDR3nt: TGTGCCAGCCGCCGGGACAGGGACAATCAGCCCCAGCATTTT; CDR3aa: CASRRDRDNQPQHF